This TCR beta chain emerged from a study of T cells in Graves' hyperthyroidism and ophthalmopathy. Study observations and caveats: Most expanded thyroid clonotypes above 0.001 recurred in blood.

TCR beta CDR3 region amplification was performed from RNA transcripts. TCR CDR3 regions were first amplified by RT-PCR with HTBI primers. Each CDR3 protein gets one entry after TCRdb re-called the multiplex PCR reads with MiXCR. The data hold about 300,000 distinct CDR3 sequences, with about an eighth observed a single time. These patients, aged 18 to 65, had recently diagnosed hyperthyroidism lasting under 2 months. The PBMCs were taken from approximately 9.7 ml of fresh peripheral blood. Note on this clonotype: Its antigen is still unknown.

Looked up from germline, CDR1 is SGHAT and CDR2 is FQNNGV. With 4 bases removed from V and 0 bases from J, the gap between germline ends came to 15 bases. The CDR3 runs to 17 residues. This sequence was found in a woman aged 40 to 55 with Graves' hyperthyroidism. The specimen sequenced was blood. The rearrangement joins TRBV11-2 to TRBJ2-2; perhaps TRBD2 as D (6 bases). As DNA, the CDR3 is TGTGCCAGCAGCTCCCCTCCGGGACTCTCGAACACCGGGGAGCTGTTTTTT. Translation: CASSSPPGLSNTGELFF.